The present entry profiles one T cell receptor beta chain with its context. The sample originates from a study of control samples from healthy donors and cancer patients. Trimming left V 5 bases short and J 7 bases short, with 10 bases between. The germline CDR1 and CDR2 sequences are KGHDR and SFDVKD. The CDR3 has 12 residues. Profiling relied on immunoSEQ multiplex PCR, and the TCRdb table lists in-frame clones only, not all of them. The data contain fewer than 150,000 clones, more than 80% of them seen just once; the ten biggest clones take up over 2%. Sample: blood. The genes are TRBV24-1 and TRBJ2-5; a weak D match, TRBD1 (6 bases). The receptor was isolated from a man aged 18 to 30 in good health. CDR3 protein: CATSALGGTQYF. CDR3 nucleotide sequence: TGTGCCACCAGTGCTCTAGGGGGGACCCAGTACTTC.